Below, 10 T cell receptor beta chains from the same sample are listed, as sequenced in a study of blood T cell repertoires in COVID-19 (TCRdb year 2020). Library method: the immunoSEQ multiplex PCR assay. TCRdb took this table from immuneACCESS and kept in-frame rearrangements with V and J called. Such tables lack part of the clones; where checked against another copy, unresolved V genes explain under half of the gap, and the rest is unexplained. This sample holds 150,000 to 200,000 clones; around 80% were observed only once. The top ten clonotypes cover approximately 14% of the sample. Sequencing was performed on peripheral blood. The receptors come from a woman in her 70s with COVID-19, enrolled during active disease.

The rearrangement uses TRBV7-9 and TRBJ1-5; D not certain. Germline V CDR1 and CDR2: SEHNR, FQNEAQ (reference sequence). CDR3 length: 15 residues. With 1 base removed from V and 6 bases from J, the gap between germline ends came to 13 bases. The CDR3 region has the DNA TGTGCCAGCAGCTTAGATTCGGGAGTAGGTCAGCCCCAGCATTTT. This sequence encodes CASSLDSGVGQPQHF.

V gene TRBV6-5 combines with J gene TRBJ2-3, with TRBD2 identical over 8 bases. The V gene's germline CDR1 is MNHEY and CDR2 SVGAGI. The CDR3 is 14 residues long. V was pared by 5 bases and J by 4 bases, with 5 bases of the junction left unmatched. The CDR3 nucleotides read TGTGCCAGCAGTACCCGGGGGGGGGCAGATACGCAGTATTTT. This sequence encodes CASSTRGGADTQYF.

The J gene is TRBJ2-1, the V gene TRBV19; TRBD1 matches 9 bases. The germline CDR1 and CDR2 sequences are LNHDA and SQIVND (reference sequence). Unmatched junction bases numbered 2, after V lost 4 bases and J lost 7 bases. The CDR3 covers 13 residues. CDR3 amino acids: CASSTQGANEQFF. DNA for the CDR3: TGTGCCAGTAGTACACAGGGGGCGAATGAGCAGTTCTTC.

The chain recombines TRBV6-5 with TRBJ1-1, with 10 bases matching TRBD1. CDR1 is MNHEY, CDR2 SVGAGI, per germline. The CDR3 sequence is 14 residues long. V gave up 5 bases and J gave up 10 bases; unmatched junction bases: 10. The CDR3 spells CASSPLPDRGTAFF. The CDR3 coding sequence is TGTGCCAGCAGTCCATTACCGGACAGGGGGACAGCTTTCTTT.

This chain joins TRBV19 and TRBJ1-2, with D perhaps TRBD1 (6 bases). Germline lookup yields CDR1 LNHDA and CDR2 SQIVND (reference sequence). V shed 10 bases and J shed 6 bases, with 12 bases lying between them. The CDR3 runs 11 residues. The CDR3 DNA sequence: TGTGCCATCCAGGGGAGAGATGGCTACACCTTC. Its protein is CAIQGRDGYTF.

V gene TRBV19 combines with J gene TRBJ2-6; D not certain. CDR3 length equals 12 residues. Per the germline V gene, CDR1 is LNHDA and CDR2 is SQIVND (reference sequence). With 11 bases removed from V and 0 bases from J, the gap between germline ends came to 5 bases. The CDR3 bases are TGTGCCGGCCTCTCTGGGGCCAACGTCCTGACTTTC. Translating gives CAGLSGANVLTF.

V and J are TRBV2 and TRBJ2-1; D perhaps matches TRBD2 (6 bases). This CDR3 is 13 amino acids long. Trimming pared 6 bases from V and 8 bases from J, leaving 14 bases between. CDR1 and CDR2 (germline): SNHLY, FYNNEI. This chain's CDR3 is CASSGTLVDEQFF. CDR3 nucleotide sequence: TGTGCCAGCAGCGGGACTCTGGTCGATGAGCAGTTCTTC.

V usage is TRBV4-1 and J usage is TRBJ1-6; 7 nucleotides agree with TRBD1. Trimming at V came to 2 bases and at J to 7 bases, leaving 8 bases not matched to a gene. Per the germline V gene, CDR1 is MGHRA and CDR2 is YSYEKL. The CDR3 is made up of 16 amino acids. For the CDR3, the DNA is TGCGCCAGCAGCCAACCGAGGACAGGCCGAAATTCACCCCTCCACTTT. Its protein is CASSQPRTGRNSPLHF.

The V and J genes are TRBV6-6 and TRBJ2-5, with 8 bases identical to TRBD1. After removal of 7 bases from V and 1 base from J, the junction contained 8 bases not matched to a gene. CDR1 and CDR2 from the germline V gene are MNHNY and SVGAGI (reference sequence). CDR3 length: 15 residues. This chain's CDR3 is CASTQGAALQETQYF. In nucleotides, the CDR3 is TGTGCCAGCACCCAGGGGGCGGCCCTCCAAGAGACCCAGTACTTC.

This sequence joins TRBV29-1 and TRBJ1-4; D remains ambiguous. Germline V gene lookup returns CDR1 SQVTM and CDR2 ANQGSEA. Trimming pared 6 bases from V and 0 bases from J, leaving 8 bases between. CDR3 length equals 13 residues. For the CDR3, the DNA is TGCAGCGTCTTACAAACAACTAATGAAAAACTGTTTTTT. Protein sequence: CSVLQTTNEKLFF.